This passage covers 22 T cell receptor beta chains from one sample sequenced in a study of Graves' ophthalmopathy and Graves' hyperthyroidism. The study amplified TCR beta CDR3 regions using RNA transcripts. Following a first-round RT-PCR that used HTBI primers, a second-round multiplex PCR was carried out. MiXCR, run by TCRdb on the multiplex PCR reads, gives a single entry per CDR3 protein. The sample carries about 620,000 distinct CDR3 sequences, approximately 21% recorded once. Sequencing used peripheral blood. Receptors originate from a woman between 18 and 30 years old with stable Graves' hyperthyroidism. Some clones in this sample may be carry-over from other donors' samples.

This chain connects TRBV6-4 to TRBJ2-5; D not resolved. The CDR3 loop spans 14 amino acids. V was clipped by 4 bases and J by 7 bases, with 16 bases between them. Looked up from germline, CDR1 is MRHNA and CDR2 is SNTAGT. CDR3 sequence reads: CASSVRLVPGTQYF. In nucleotides, the CDR3 is TGTGCCAGCAGTGTTCGGTTGGTCCCGGGGACCCAGTACTTC.

This clonotype was counted ten times or more. The chain is built from TRBV27 and TRBJ2-7; no clear D gene. Germline V gene lookup returns CDR1 MNHEY and CDR2 SMNVEV (reference sequence). The V and J ends lost 6 bases and 1 base respectively, with 13 bases between them. CDR3 size: 14 residues. In DNA, the CDR3 is TGTGCCAGCAGACTCATACAGAGTTCCTACGAGCAGTACTTC. Its translation: CASRLIQSSYEQYF.

The rearrangement links TRBV7-9 to TRBJ1-1; D remains ambiguous. V was clipped by 1 base and J by 10 bases, with 10 bases between them. Per the germline V gene, CDR1 is SEHNR and CDR2 is FQNEAQ (reference sequence). The CDR3 length is 12 residues. The CDR3 DNA sequence: TGTGCCAGCAGCTTAGTCGGCGCTGGAGCTTTCTTT. Protein product: CASSLVGAGAFF.

This clonotype has just a few counts. CDR3 sequence reads: CASSVGTGTNTGELFF. Written as DNA, the CDR3 is TGTGCCAGCAGTGTAGGGACAGGGACGAACACCGGGGAGCTGTTTTTT. The chain recombines TRBV2 with TRBJ2-2, with TRBD1 matching 9 bases. This CDR3 contains 16 residues. Losses at the gene ends were 4 bases for V and 0 bases for J; bases not matched to a gene: 3. CDR1 SNHLY and CDR2 FYNNEI come from the germline V gene.

This chain uses TRBV20-1 with TRBJ1-2; tentatively, D is TRBD1 (6 bases). CDR3 length equals 12 residues. Germline V gives CDR1 DFQATT, CDR2 SNEGSKA (reference sequence). V dropped 3 bases and J dropped 6 bases, with 11 bases sitting between them. The CDR3 region is CSARQGIHGYTF. CDR3 nucleotides: TGCAGTGCTAGGCAGGGGATCCATGGCTACACCTTC.

In its sample, this clonotype was seen many times. The rearrangement uses TRBV9 and TRBJ2-4; 14 bases agree with TRBD2. This CDR3 has 17 residues. The germline CDR1 and CDR2 sequences are SGDLS and YYNGEE. Trimming took 4 bases from V and 7 from J; bases not matched to a gene: 10. The CDR3 nucleotides are TGTGCCAGCAGCCCGGGGACTAGCGGGGGCCCAAGGAACATTCAGTACTTC. It translates to CASSPGTSGGPRNIQYF. Together with reference TRBV9 and TRBJ2-4, the CDR3 gives the full variable domain: DSGVTQTPKHLITATGQRVTLRCSPRSGDLSVYWYQQSLDQGLQFLIQYYNGEERAKGNILERFSAQQFPDLHSELNLSSLELGDSALYFCASSPGTSGGPRNIQYFGAGTRLSVL.

This sequence joins TRBV24-1 and TRBJ2-7; D possibly corresponds to TRBD2 (6 bases). V was clipped by 6 bases and J by 7 bases, with 12 bases between them. This CDR3 comprises 12 residues. The germline V gene has CDR1 KGHDR and CDR2 SFDVKD. CDR3 nucleotide sequence: TGTGCCACCAGTCGGGACTCTCGGGAGCAGTACTTC. This codes for CATSRDSREQYF.

This chain connects TRBV6-1 to TRBJ1-1, with 9 bases identical to TRBD1. The CDR3 extends over 12 amino acids. With 6 bases clipped from V and 10 bases from J, the junction kept 6 bases outside the gene matches. Germline CDR1 reads MNHNS; CDR2 reads SASEGT. CDR3 sequence: CASRDRGVRAFF. As DNA, the CDR3 is TGTGCCAGCAGGGACAGGGGAGTCAGAGCTTTCTTT.

This clonotype was observed many times. The CDR3 sequence: CASKRQGRQPQHF. DNA for the CDR3: TGTGCCAGCAAACGACAGGGCAGGCAGCCCCAGCATTTT. The rearrangement uses TRBV28 and TRBJ1-5; 7 bases agree with TRBD1. The V segment lost 7 bases and the J segment 7 bases; nucleotides outside the gene matches: 7. The CDR3 runs 13 residues. Germline assignment: CDR1 MDHEN and CDR2 SYDVKM.

This clonotype has a count of ten or more. The J gene is TRBJ1-1, the V gene TRBV28; weak D call: TRBD1 (5 bases). This CDR3 has 15 amino acids. The germline V gene has CDR1 MDHEN and CDR2 SYDVKM. V lost 1 base, J lost 5 bases, and 14 bases lay in between. CDR3 in DNA: TGTGCCAGCAGTTTATCCATGGGGGGAGCTACTGAAGCTTTCTTT. Residues: CASSLSMGGATEAFF.

The chain is built from TRBV12-3 or TRBV12-4 and TRBJ1-3, with D possibly TRBD1 on 5 matching bases. CDR3 length equals 15 residues. Between the trimmed V and J ends, which lost 4 bases and 0 bases, there was a span of 10 bases. The CDR3 DNA reads TGTGCCAGCAGTTGGGGGGAATCCTCTGGAAACACCATATATTTT. Its translation: CASSWGESSGNTIYF.

In its sample, this clonotype was seen many times. The rearrangement joins TRBV5-1 to TRBJ1-3, with 9 bases identical to TRBD1. CDR1 is SGHRS, CDR2 YFSETQ, per germline. The V and J ends lost 6 bases and 2 bases, in that order; junction bases with no gene match: 9. This CDR3 has 16 residues. CDR3 in DNA: TGCGCCAGCACACCATTAAACAGGGGGCCTGGAAACACCATATATTTT. Amino acids: CASTPLNRGPGNTIYF.

This clonotype has at least ten counts. The germline gene is not matched at one end of the junction; a read error may be the cause. The V and J genes are TRBV12-3 or TRBV12-4 and TRBJ1-6, with D unresolved. The length of the CDR3 is 14 residues. The CDR3 region has the DNA TGTGCCAGCACCGCGTGGACTGCCAATTCACCTCTCCACTTT. Its protein is CASTAWTANSPLHF.

This chain joins TRBV11-1 and TRBJ2-7; perhaps TRBD1 as D (5 bases). The germline V and J ends were trimmed by 1 base and 0 bases, with 13 bases remaining between them. The germline V gene has CDR1 SGHAT and CDR2 FQDESV (reference sequence). This CDR3 region has 16 residues. The CDR3 DNA is TGTGCCAGCAGCTTAGGGTCGGACATACCCTCCTACGAGCAGTACTTC. Translated: CASSLGSDIPSYEQYF.

The V gene is TRBV6-1, the J gene TRBJ1-2, with D hard to call. The CDR3 has 13 residues. Deletions cut 6 bases from V and 2 bases from J, with 10 bases between. The germline V gene encodes CDR1 MNHNS and CDR2 SASEGT. CDR3: CASRREMNYGYTF. The CDR3 DNA follows: TGTGCCAGCAGGCGGGAGATGAACTATGGCTACACCTTC.

A note on this clonotype: A much larger clone sits a single nucleotide away, making a read error possible. The V call is TRBV5-1, the J call TRBJ2-5; 9 nucleotides match TRBD2. J gave up 3 bases and V 4 bases, and 7 bases lay outside the gene matches. The length of the CDR3 is 15 residues. Per germline, CDR1 SGHRS and CDR2 YFSETQ. CDR3 sequence: CASSKGRLAEETQYF. CDR3 DNA: TGCGCCAGCAGCAAGGGGAGACTAGCGGAAGAGACCCAGTACTTC.

This clonotype was seen ten or more times. The rearrangement links TRBV11-2 to TRBJ2-5, with unresolved D. The V gene lost 3 bases and the J gene lost 2 bases, with 10 bases spanning the gap. This CDR3 comprises 14 residues. CDR1 is SGHAT, CDR2 FQNNGV, per germline. The CDR3 here is CASSLILRQETQYF. In DNA, the CDR3 is TGTGCCAGCAGCTTGATTCTGCGGCAAGAGACCCAGTACTTC.

This clonotype was seen many times. The chain carries TRBV9 and TRBJ2-7; 7 bases match TRBD2. The germline gives CDR1 SGDLS, CDR2 YYNGEE. The CDR3 is made up of 14 amino acids. V was clipped by 0 bases and J by 3 bases; unmatched bases: 3. CDR3 sequence reads: CASSVASGDYEQYF. The CDR3 DNA sequence: TGTGCCAGCAGCGTAGCTAGCGGAGACTACGAGCAGTACTTC.

This clonotype has more than one count but fewer than ten. The chain couples TRBV12-3 or TRBV12-4 to TRBJ1-1; maybe TRBD1 (6 bases). The CDR3 runs 16 residues. The V end was cut by 7 bases, the J end by 1 base, with 19 bases between. CDR3 region: CASTRSVGARNTEAFF. CDR3 in DNA: TGTGCCAGCACTCGCTCGGTGGGGGCGCGGAACACTGAAGCTTTCTTT.

In regard to this clonotype: It may be a read error: a sequence one base away is much more abundant. A read error is likely, as this CDR3 ends without the conserved phenylalanine or tryptophan. This chain links TRBV19 with TRBJ2-5; 8 bases align to TRBD2. Germline loops: CDR1 LNHDA, CDR2 SQIVND (reference sequence). The J segment lost 5 bases and the V segment lost 4 bases, leaving 12 bases of the junction unmatched. This CDR3 is built from 16 residues. CDR3 in DNA: TGTGCCAGTAGTACGTCTCGGCGGGGGGCGGGGGAGACCCAGTACTAC. Translating gives CASSTSRRGAGETQYY.

This clonotype was observed once. V is TRBV7-2 and J is TRBJ2-5; D perhaps matches TRBD2 (6 bases). This CDR3 spans 13 amino acids. Germline CDR1 is SGHTA and CDR2 is FQGNSA. V was trimmed by 6 bases and J by 5 bases, leaving 13 bases between them. The chain's CDR3 is CASSPGGPETQYF. The CDR3 bases are TGTGCCAGCAGTCCAGGAGGGCCGGAGACCCAGTACTTC.

This clonotype was recorded many times. The chain carries TRBV20-1 and TRBJ1-2, with 9 bases identical to TRBD1. J gave up 2 bases and V 6 bases, and 10 bases lay outside the gene matches. CDR1 and CDR2 (germline): DFQATT, SNEGSKA (reference sequence). This CDR3 has 15 amino acids. The CDR3 region is CSARGQGGLNYGYTF. CDR3 nucleotides: TGCAGTGCCCGGGGACAGGGAGGGTTGAACTATGGCTACACCTTC.